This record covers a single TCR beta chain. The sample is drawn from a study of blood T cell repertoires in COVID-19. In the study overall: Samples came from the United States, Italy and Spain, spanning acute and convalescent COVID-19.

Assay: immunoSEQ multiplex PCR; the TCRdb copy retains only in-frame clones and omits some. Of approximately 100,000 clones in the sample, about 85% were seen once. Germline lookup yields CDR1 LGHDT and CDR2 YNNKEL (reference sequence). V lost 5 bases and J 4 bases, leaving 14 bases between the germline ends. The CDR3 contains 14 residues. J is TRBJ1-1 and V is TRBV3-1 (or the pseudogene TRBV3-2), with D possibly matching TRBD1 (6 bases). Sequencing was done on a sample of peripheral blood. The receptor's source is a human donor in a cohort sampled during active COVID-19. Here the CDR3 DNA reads TGTGCCAGCAGCGAAGGACAGTCTGCCACTGAAGCTTTCTTT. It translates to CASSEGQSATEAFF.